These 19 T cell receptor beta chains were all obtained from the same sample, sequenced in a study of blood T cell repertoires in COVID-19. Here immunoSEQ multiplex PCR was the method, and the copy in TCRdb shows in-frame clones only, minus some. The sample contains about 300,000 clones, around 90% of which appear only once. Sequenced: PBMCs or T cells enriched from blood (not recorded which). The receptor source for this set is a woman aged 18-30 years with acute COVID-19.

The V gene is TRBV19, the J gene TRBJ1-2; 10 positions agree with TRBD1. The ends lost 9 bases at V and 3 bases at J; junction bases unmatched: 7. From germline, CDR1 is LNHDA and CDR2 SQIVND (reference sequence). The CDR3 is made up of 14 amino acids. CDR3 residues: CASEGTGAYYGYTF. The DNA for the CDR3 is TGTGCCAGCGAAGGGACAGGGGCGTACTATGGCTACACCTTC.

This clone was seen just once. This rearrangement joins TRBV28 to TRBJ1-1, with 9 bases identical to TRBD1. This CDR3 contains 16 residues. V lost 2 bases, J lost 4 bases, and 8 bases stayed unmatched. The V gene's germline CDR1 is MDHEN and CDR2 SYDVKM. In DNA, the CDR3 is TGTGCCAGCAGTTTACCCTACAGGGGGCGCAGCACTGAAGCTTTCTTT. Its protein product is CASSLPYRGRSTEAFF.

The chain links TRBV10-3 to TRBJ1-6; 9 nucleotides match TRBD1. The length of the CDR3 is 15 residues. V was pared by 2 bases and J by 5 bases, with 1 base of the junction left unmatched. In germline, CDR1 is ENHRY, CDR2 SYGVKD. The DNA of the CDR3 is TGTGCCATCAGTGAGCGGACAGGGGATAATTCACCCCTCCACTTT. Translation gives CAISERTGDNSPLHF.

This chain connects TRBV9 to TRBJ2-1; 9 nucleotides agree with TRBD2. Germline V gene data show CDR1 as SGDLS and CDR2 as YYNGEE. The CDR3 has 14 amino acids. J was trimmed by 9 bases and V by 3 bases; bases with no gene match: 7. CDR3 DNA: TGTGCCAGCAGCGGCAGCGGGGGGTCCGGTGAGCAGTTCTTC. The encoded protein is CASSGSGGSGEQFF.

The chain employs TRBV9 and TRBJ1-4, with D hard to call. The CDR3 spans 14 residues. The V and J ends lost 3 bases and 4 bases respectively, with 10 bases between them. The germline CDR1 and CDR2 sequences are SGDLS and YYNGEE. The CDR3, as DNA: TGTGCCAGCAGCGCGGGGATGGGTAATGAAAAACTGTTTTTT. Translating gives CASSAGMGNEKLFF.

The V call is TRBV24-1, the J call TRBJ2-7, with no clear D. V was trimmed by 2 bases and J by 2 bases, leaving 12 bases between them. Germline V lookup: CDR1 KGHDR, CDR2 SFDVKD. The CDR3 loop spans 15 amino acids. This CDR3 reads CATSDSSRSTYEQYF. The CDR3 DNA sequence: TGTGCCACCAGTGATTCCTCGAGGAGCACCTACGAGCAGTACTTC.

V is TRBV25-1 and J is TRBJ2-7; D gene ambiguous. CDR3 length: 12 amino acids. Per the germline V gene, CDR1 is MGHDK and CDR2 is SYGVNS. V was pared by 3 bases and J by 2 bases, with 5 bases between. CDR3 region: CASSESTYEQYF. The DNA of the CDR3 is TGTGCCAGCAGTGAGTCCACCTACGAGCAGTACTTC.

This sequence joins TRBV3-1 (or the pseudogene TRBV3-2) and TRBJ1-2; no clear D. Trimming cost V 2 bases and J 4 bases, with 5 bases left between them. The CDR3 is made up of 12 amino acids. Germline CDR1 and CDR2: LGHDT and YNNKEL (reference sequence). This CDR3 reads CASSQHTYGYTF. In nucleotides, the CDR3 is TGTGCCAGCAGCCAACACACCTATGGCTACACCTTC.

This chain joins TRBV27 and TRBJ2-7, with TRBD2 identical over 8 bases. The CDR3 contains 16 residues. V trimming: 1 base; J trimming: 0 bases; junction bases outside the gene matches: 5. Germline assignment: CDR1 MNHEY and CDR2 SMNVEV (reference sequence). CDR3 bases: TGTGCCAGCAGTTTATTGACTAGCGCAGGCTCCTACGAGCAGTACTTC. Translated, it gives CASSLLTSAGSYEQYF.

The V and J genes are TRBV3-1 (or the pseudogene TRBV3-2) and TRBJ1-5, with a weak D call TRBD1 (5 bases). The CDR3 covers 16 residues. V lost 3 bases and J lost 5, with 17 bases in between. The V gene's germline CDR1 is LGHDT and CDR2 YNNKEL (reference sequence). CDR3 in DNA: TGTGCCAGCAGCCACCAGGGAGCAGGGAGGGATCAGCCCCAGCATTTT. Its translation: CASSHQGAGRDQPQHF.

This chain uses TRBV7-8 with TRBJ2-7; 10 bases map to TRBD2. The CDR3 consists of 14 residues. The germline CDR1 and CDR2 sequences are SGHVS and FQNEAQ. Losses at the gene ends were 5 bases for V and 2 bases for J; bases not matched to a gene: 3. The CDR3 region is CASSILAGAYEQYF. In DNA form, the CDR3 reads TGTGCCAGCAGCATCCTAGCGGGAGCCTACGAGCAGTACTTC.

CDR3 amino acids: CASSYVPGNQPQHF. CDR3 bases: TGTGCCAGCAGTTACGTCCCAGGGAATCAGCCCCAGCATTTT. This sequence joins TRBV6-5 and TRBJ1-5; tentatively, D is TRBD1 (5 bases). V was trimmed by 2 bases and J by 4 bases, leaving 9 bases between them. Germline lookup yields CDR1 MNHEY and CDR2 SVGAGI. The CDR3 consists of 14 residues.

This chain connects TRBV2 to TRBJ1-5; possible D gene TRBD1, 6 bases. V lost 5 bases and J 6 bases, leaving 11 bases between the germline ends. Germline V CDR1 and CDR2: SNHLY, FYNNEI. This CDR3 comprises 13 residues. CDR3 loop: CASSNRVRQPQHF. The CDR3 DNA follows: TGTGCCAGCAGTAACAGGGTGCGTCAGCCCCAGCATTTT.

The V and J genes are TRBV11-2 and TRBJ2-3; 9 bases map to TRBD1. This CDR3 comprises 15 residues. The V gene end was trimmed by 5 bases and the J gene end by 2 bases; junction bases not matched to a gene: 5. Germline CDR1 SGHAT, CDR2 FQNNGV. The CDR3 region is CASSPRTGATDTQYF. The CDR3 DNA reads as TGTGCCAGCAGCCCACGGACAGGGGCCACAGATACGCAGTATTTT.

The rearrangement uses TRBV13 and TRBJ2-3, with 7 bases identical to TRBD2. The CDR3 extends over 13 amino acids. The junction had 4 bases not matched to a gene; V was cut back by 5 bases and J by 5 bases. The germline CDR1 and CDR2 sequences are PRHDT and FYEKMQ (reference sequence). CDR3 DNA sequence: TGTGCCAGCAGCCCCCGGGAGGTAGATACGCAGTATTTT. Its protein product is CASSPREVDTQYF.

This chain links TRBV28 with TRBJ2-7; TRBD1 is a possible D gene (5 bases). V was pared by 5 bases and J by 2 bases, with 13 bases between. The CDR3 extends over 14 amino acids. Germline CDR1 MDHEN, CDR2 SYDVKM. The chain's CDR3 is CASSITGPTYEQYF. Written as DNA, the CDR3 is TGTGCCAGCAGTATCACAGGACCGACCTACGAGCAGTACTTC.

In its sample, this clone was seen once. The chain has TRBV27 and TRBJ1-4; D is unclear. The CDR3 is 12 amino acids. V shed 5 bases and J shed 11 bases, with 12 bases lying between them. Germline V gene sequence: CDR1 MNHEY, CDR2 SMNVEV (reference sequence). CDR3 sequence reads: CASSPGGWKLFF. Here the CDR3 DNA reads TGTGCCAGCAGTCCGGGAGGCTGGAAACTGTTTTTT.

J is TRBJ1-1 and V is TRBV29-1; unclear D gene. The V end lost 3 bases, the J end lost 0 bases, and 8 bases lay between the germline ends. CDR3 length equals 13 residues. Germline CDR1 reads SQVTM; CDR2 reads ANQGSEA. CDR3 amino acids: CSVDFSLNTEAFF. CDR3 sequence (DNA): TGCAGCGTTGATTTCTCCCTGAACACTGAAGCTTTCTTT.

This chain links TRBV28 with TRBJ1-6; tentatively, D is TRBD1 (5 bases). Germline values: CDR1 MDHEN, CDR2 SYDVKM. This CDR3 is 16 amino acids long. V gave up 6 bases and J gave up 9 bases, with 21 bases separating them. In DNA, the CDR3 is TGTGCCAGCAGCCTTGACGGACCTAGGGGATTTTCACCCCTCCACTTT. Translation gives CASSLDGPRGFSPLHF.